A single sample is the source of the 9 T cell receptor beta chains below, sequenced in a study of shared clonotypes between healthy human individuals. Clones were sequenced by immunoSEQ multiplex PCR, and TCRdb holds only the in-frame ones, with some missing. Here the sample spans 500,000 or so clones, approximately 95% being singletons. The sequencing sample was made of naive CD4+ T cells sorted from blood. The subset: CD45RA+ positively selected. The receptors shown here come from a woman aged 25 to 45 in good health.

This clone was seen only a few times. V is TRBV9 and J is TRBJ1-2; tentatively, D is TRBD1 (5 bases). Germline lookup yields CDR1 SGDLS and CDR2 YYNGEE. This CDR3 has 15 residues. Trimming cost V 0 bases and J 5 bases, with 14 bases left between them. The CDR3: CASSVAEGTLYGYTF. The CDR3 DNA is TGTGCCAGCAGCGTAGCGGAGGGGACCCTTTATGGCTACACCTTC.

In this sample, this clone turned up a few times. The CDR3 protein is CASFKTGSTEAFF. The CDR3 nucleotides read TGTGCCAGCTTTAAGACAGGTTCCACTGAAGCTTTCTTT. This rearrangement joins TRBV2 to TRBJ1-1, with D tentatively TRBD1 (6 bases). From germline, CDR1 is SNHLY and CDR2 FYNNEI. Trimming left V 8 bases short and J 4 bases short, with 14 bases between. The length of the CDR3 is 13 residues.

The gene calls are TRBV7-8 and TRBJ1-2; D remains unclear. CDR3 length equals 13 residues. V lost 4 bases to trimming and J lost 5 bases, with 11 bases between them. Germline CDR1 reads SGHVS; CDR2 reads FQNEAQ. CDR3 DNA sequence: TGTGCCAGCAGCTCATCGACGGAATATGGCTACACCTTC. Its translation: CASSSSTEYGYTF. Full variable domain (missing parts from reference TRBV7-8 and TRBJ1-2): GAGVSQSPRYKVAKRGQDVALRCDPISGHVSLFWYQQALGQGPEFLTYFQNEAQLDKSGLPSDRFFAERPEGSVSTLKIQRTQQEDSAVYLCASSSSTEYGYTFGSGTRLTVV.

CDR3 in amino acids: CASSYDRANTEAFF. CDR3 coding DNA: TGTGCCAGCAGTTATGACAGGGCGAACACTGAAGCTTTCTTT. The rearrangement links TRBV6-5 to TRBJ1-1, with 7 bases identical to TRBD1. After removal of 3 bases from V and 1 base from J, the junction contained 2 bases not matched to a gene. CDR1 MNHEY and CDR2 SVGAGI come from the germline V gene. The CDR3 loop spans 14 amino acids.

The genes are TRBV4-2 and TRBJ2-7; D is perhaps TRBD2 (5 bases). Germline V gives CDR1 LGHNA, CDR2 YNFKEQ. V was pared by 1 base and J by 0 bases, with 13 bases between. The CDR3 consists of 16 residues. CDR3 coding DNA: TGTGCCAGCAGCCAAGGTGCCTCAGCGGACTCCTACGAGCAGTACTTC. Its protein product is CASSQGASADSYEQYF.

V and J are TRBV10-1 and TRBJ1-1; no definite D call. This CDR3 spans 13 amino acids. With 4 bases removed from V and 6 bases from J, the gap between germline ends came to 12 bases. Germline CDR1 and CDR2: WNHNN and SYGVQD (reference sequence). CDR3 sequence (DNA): TGCGCCAGCAGTGCCCGAGGGCGGCCTGAAGCTTTCTTT. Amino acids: CASSARGRPEAFF.

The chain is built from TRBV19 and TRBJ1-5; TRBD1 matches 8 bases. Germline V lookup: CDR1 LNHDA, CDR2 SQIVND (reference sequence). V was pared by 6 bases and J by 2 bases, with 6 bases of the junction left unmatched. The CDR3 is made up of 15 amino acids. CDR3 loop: CASSPTGQGNQPQHF. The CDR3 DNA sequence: TGTGCCAGTAGCCCAACGGGACAGGGCAATCAGCCCCAGCATTTT. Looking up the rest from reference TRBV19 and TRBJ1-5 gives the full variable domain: DGGITQSPKYLFRKEGQNVTLSCEQNLNHDAMYWYRQDPGQGLRLIYYSQIVNDFQKGDIAEGYSVSREKKESFPLTVTSAQKNPTAFYLCASSPTGQGNQPQHFGDGTRLSIL.

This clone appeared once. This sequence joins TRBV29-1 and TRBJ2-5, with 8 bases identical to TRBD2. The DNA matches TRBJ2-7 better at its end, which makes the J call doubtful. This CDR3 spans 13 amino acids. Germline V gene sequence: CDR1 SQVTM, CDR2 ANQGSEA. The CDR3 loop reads CSVNGTRNYEQYF. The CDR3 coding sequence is TGCAGCGTTAACGGGACTAGGAACTACGAGCAGTACTTC.

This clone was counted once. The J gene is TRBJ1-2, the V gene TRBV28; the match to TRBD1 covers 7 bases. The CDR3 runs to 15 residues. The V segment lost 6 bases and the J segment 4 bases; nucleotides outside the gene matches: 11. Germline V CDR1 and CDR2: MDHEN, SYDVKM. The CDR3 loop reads CASSPGQTGIYGYTF. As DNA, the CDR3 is TGTGCCAGCAGCCCGGGTCAGACAGGGATCTATGGCTACACCTTC.